The source of this T cell receptor (beta chain) is a study of cytomegalovirus exposure and HLA in healthy donors. Per the germline V gene, CDR1 is SEHNR and CDR2 is FQNEAQ (reference sequence). Trimming cost V 4 bases and J 5 bases, with 25 bases left between them. The CDR3 extends over 18 amino acids. The PCR contained 60 Vbeta and 13 Jbeta primers. Produced via immunoSEQ multiplex PCR; TCRdb's table is partial and in-frame only. There are more than 85,000 clones in the sample; roughly 88% occur only once, and 1.2% lies in the top ten. Specimen: PBMCs. V is TRBV7-9 and J is TRBJ2-3; possible D gene TRBD1, 5 bases. The sequence was obtained from a woman aged 18-30 years in good health and CMV-seronegative. Here the CDR3 reads CASSSQPPQGSLGDTQYF. As DNA, the CDR3 is TGTGCCAGCAGCTCCCAACCGCCCCAGGGCAGCTTGGGAGATACGCAGTATTTT.